The 20 T cell receptor beta chains presented below share a single source sample, sequenced in a study of blood T cell repertoires in COVID-19. The data were produced by immunoSEQ multiplex PCR, yet TCRdb's version contains in-frame clones alone and is incomplete. Among 110,000 to 150,000 clones listed, about 88% were seen once. Specimen: peripheral blood. The receptors were gathered from a man aged 50 to 60 with active or convalescent COVID-19.

CDR3 residues: CASSETGGPSYEQYF. CDR3 nucleotide sequence: TGTGCCAGCAGTGAAACAGGGGGGCCCTCCTACGAGCAGTACTTC. V gene TRBV28 combines with J gene TRBJ2-7; TRBD1 agrees at 8 bases. The CDR3 is 15 residues long. The germline V gene encodes CDR1 MDHEN and CDR2 SYDVKM. Unmatched junction bases numbered 6, after V lost 5 bases and J lost 0 bases.

The chain is built from TRBV12-5 and TRBJ2-1; 10 bases agree with TRBD2. Trimming cost V 8 bases and J 10 bases; bases outside gene matches: 14. Germline assignment: CDR1 LGHNT and CDR2 FRNRAP. The CDR3 contains 15 residues. CDR3 in amino acids: CASTVGTSGNREQFF. The CDR3 region has the DNA TGTGCTAGTACGGTCGGAACTAGCGGGAATCGGGAGCAGTTCTTC.

The chain combines TRBV6-5 with TRBJ2-2; no clear D gene. Germline V lookup: CDR1 MNHEY, CDR2 SVGAGI. There are 13 residues in the CDR3. V was shortened by 2 bases and J by 7 bases, with 8 bases between the two germline ends. CDR3 DNA sequence: TGTGCCAGCAGTTACGGCGGAGTCGGGGAGCTGTTTTTT. Its protein is CASSYGGVGELFF.

Concerning this clone: The same CDR3 arises from other DNA sequences in this sample as well. This chain connects TRBV7-2 to TRBJ2-3; TRBD1 matches at 9 bases. Unmatched junction bases numbered 5, after V lost 3 bases and J lost 4 bases. The CDR3 is made up of 15 amino acids. Germline V gene sequence: CDR1 SGHTA, CDR2 FQGNSA. CDR3 protein: CASSFTGGRADTQYF. The DNA of the CDR3 is TGTGCCAGCAGCTTTACAGGGGGCCGCGCAGATACGCAGTATTTT.

This chain uses TRBV28 with TRBJ2-1, with 11 bases lining up with TRBD2. This CDR3 is 15 amino acids long. The V and J ends lost 2 bases and 6 bases, in that order; junction bases with no gene match: 3. Germline loops: CDR1 MDHEN, CDR2 SYDVKM. The CDR3 region is CASSLGSGRVNEQFF. CDR3 coding DNA: TGTGCCAGCAGTTTAGGTAGCGGGAGGGTCAATGAGCAGTTCTTC.

This clone was recorded only once. The chain carries TRBV28 and TRBJ1-5; possibly TRBD1 for D (6 bases). The CDR3 covers 21 residues. V lost 5 bases and J 0 bases, leaving 29 bases between the germline ends. Looked up from germline, CDR1 is MDHEN and CDR2 is SYDVKM. The CDR3 DNA is TGTGCCAGCAGTCCCATGGTCTGGAGGACAGCGGGGGATTATAGCAATCAGCCCCAGCATTTT. Translating it yields CASSPMVWRTAGDYSNQPQHF.

The rearrangement links TRBV18 to TRBJ1-5; 9 bases line up with TRBD1. The germline CDR1 and CDR2 sequences are KGHSH and LQKENI. This CDR3 is built from 18 residues. Losses at the gene ends were 3 bases for V and 0 bases for J; bases not matched to a gene: 9. DNA of the CDR3: TGTGCCAGCTCACCGAGCACCGGGACAGGGAATAGCAATCAGCCCCAGCATTTT. Translating it yields CASSPSTGTGNSNQPQHF. The full variable domain, in which reference TRBV18 and TRBJ1-5 provide the parts outside the CDR3, is NAGVMQNPRHLVRRRGQEARLRCSPMKGHSHVYWYRQLPEEGLKFMVYLQKENIIDESGMPKERFSAEFPKEGPSILRIQQVVRGDSAAYFCASSPSTGTGNSNQPQHFGDGTRLSIL.

This sequence joins TRBV29-1 and TRBJ1-4; 7 bases map to TRBD1. Unmatched junction bases numbered 4, after V lost 1 base and J lost 5 bases. Looked up from germline, CDR1 is SQVTM and CDR2 is ANQGSEA. CDR3 size: 14 residues. As DNA, the CDR3 is TGCAGCGTTGAAGGGCAGGGGGGAAATGAAAAACTGTTTTTT. Residues: CSVEGQGGNEKLFF.

V gene TRBV4-2 combines with J gene TRBJ1-1; TRBD1 matches at 7 bases. This CDR3 contains 14 residues. J was trimmed by 7 bases and V by 4 bases; bases with no gene match: 9. Germline loops: CDR1 LGHNA, CDR2 YNFKEQ. CDR3 amino acids: CASSLGTGANEAFF. The CDR3 DNA sequence: TGTGCCAGCAGCCTAGGAACAGGGGCCAATGAAGCTTTCTTT.

The rearrangement links TRBV28 to TRBJ2-1; TRBD2 agrees at 12 bases. The length of the CDR3 is 17 residues. Unmatched junction bases numbered 11, after V lost 4 bases and J lost 7 bases. Germline V gene data show CDR1 as MDHEN and CDR2 as SYDVKM. The CDR3 protein is CASSSTLTSGSWNEQFF. The DNA of the CDR3 is TGTGCCAGCAGTTCTACCTTGACTAGCGGGAGTTGGAATGAGCAGTTCTTC.

Here the CDR3 DNA reads TGTGCCAGCAGCTTAGAAGGCCCCCTCAGCGGATGGACCGGGGAGCTGTTTTTT. Translated: CASSLEGPLSGWTGELFF. The genes are TRBV11-2 and TRBJ2-2; TRBD2 is a possible D gene (5 bases). Germline V gene data show CDR1 as SGHAT and CDR2 as FQNNGV. Deletions cut 0 bases from V and 5 bases from J, with 19 bases between. The CDR3 runs to 18 residues.

CDR3 coding DNA: TGTGCCAGCAGCGTAGATGGCGGGACGGCGATAGGTGAGCAGTTCTTC. This encodes CASSVDGGTAIGEQFF. The chain recombines TRBV9 with TRBJ2-1, with D possibly matching TRBD2 (6 bases). The CDR3 loop spans 16 amino acids. Germline-derived CDR1 and CDR2 are SGDLS and YYNGEE. V lost 0 bases and J lost 9, with 19 bases in between.

This chain uses TRBV9 with TRBJ2-7; tentatively, D is TRBD2 (6 bases). Germline CDR1 SGDLS, CDR2 YYNGEE. The CDR3 totals 16 residues. With 2 bases removed from V and 7 bases from J, the gap between germline ends came to 22 bases. CDR3 protein: CASSVSPVSAGKEQYF. The CDR3 DNA is TGTGCCAGCAGCGTTTCCCCCGTTAGCGCGGGGAAGGAGCAGTACTTC.

Here the CDR3 reads CASSLGPGTEAFF. Here the CDR3 DNA reads TGTGCCAGCAGTTTAGGCCCAGGCACTGAAGCTTTCTTT. The chain is built from TRBV12-3 or TRBV12-4 and TRBJ1-1, with D unclear. CDR3 length: 13 amino acids. Trimming left V 1 base short and J 4 bases short, with 7 bases between.

The chain couples TRBV28 to TRBJ1-4; no firm D call. Trimming cost V 6 bases and J 0 bases, with 11 bases left between them. Germline V CDR1 and CDR2: MDHEN, SYDVKM. This CDR3 region has 15 residues. The CDR3: CASSLEGATNEKLFF. Written as DNA, the CDR3 is TGTGCCAGCAGCCTGGAGGGTGCAACTAATGAAAAACTGTTTTTT.

The genes are TRBV5-6 and TRBJ2-2, with D possibly matching TRBD1 (5 bases). The germline V and J ends were trimmed by 0 bases and 5 bases, with 8 bases remaining between them. CDR3 length equals 14 residues. Germline CDR1 and CDR2: SGHDT and YYEEEE. CDR3 nucleotides: TGTGCCAGCAGCTTGGCAGGGCTGACCGGGGAGCTGTTTTTT. Translating it yields CASSLAGLTGELFF. Supplemented by reference TRBV5-6 and TRBJ2-2, the full variable domain reads DAGVTQSPTHLIKTRGQQVTLRCSPKSGHDTVSWYQQALGQGPQFIFQYYEEEERQRGNFPDRFSGHQFPNYSSELNVNALLLGDSALYLCASSLAGLTGELFFGEGSRLTVL.

This clone was seen just once. The CDR3 bases are TGTGCCAGCAGTTGGACAGTCTACGAGCAGTACTTC. Its protein product is CASSWTVYEQYF. The chain has TRBV28 and TRBJ2-7; tentatively, D is TRBD1 (6 bases). Germline V CDR1 and CDR2: MDHEN, SYDVKM. V was clipped by 4 bases and J by 3 bases, with 7 bases between them. CDR3 size: 12 residues.

The chain joins TRBV18 to TRBJ1-1; weak D call: TRBD1 (6 bases). Germline-derived CDR1 and CDR2 are KGHSH and LQKENI. CDR3 size: 13 residues. Trimming removed 3 bases from V and 8 bases from J, with 13 bases in between. This CDR3 reads CASSPARGFEAFF. The DNA of the CDR3 is TGTGCCAGCTCACCTGCCAGGGGATTCGAAGCTTTCTTT.

In its sample, this clone was seen a few times. The chain recombines TRBV19 with TRBJ1-5; the match to TRBD1 covers 9 bases. CDR3 size: 14 residues. V was pared by 10 bases and J by 2 bases, with 6 bases of the junction left unmatched. CDR1 is LNHDA and CDR2 is SQIVND in the germline V gene (reference sequence). CDR3 protein: CATRTGDGNQPQHF. The CDR3, as DNA: TGTGCCACTCGGACAGGGGATGGCAATCAGCCCCAGCATTTT. Full variable domain (missing parts from reference TRBV19 and TRBJ1-5): DGGITQSPKYLFRKEGQNVTLSCEQNLNHDAMYWYRQDPGQGLRLIYYSQIVNDFQKGDIAEGYSVSREKKESFPLTVTSAQKNPTAFYLCATRTGDGNQPQHFGDGTRLSIL.

This clone was found once. J is TRBJ2-3 and V is TRBV7-8, with TRBD2 identical over 11 bases. J gave up 1 base and V 8 bases, and 8 bases lay outside the gene matches. Germline CDR1 reads SGHVS; CDR2 reads FQNEAQ. The CDR3 contains 16 residues. CDR3 region: CASCPKTSGGTDTQYF. The CDR3 nucleotides are TGTGCCAGCTGCCCCAAGACTAGCGGGGGCACAGATACGCAGTATTTT. Looking up the rest from reference TRBV7-8 and TRBJ2-3 gives the full variable domain: GAGVSQSPRYKVAKRGQDVALRCDPISGHVSLFWYQQALGQGPEFLTYFQNEAQLDKSGLPSDRFFAERPEGSVSTLKIQRTQQEDSAVYLCASCPKTSGGTDTQYFGPGTRLTVL.